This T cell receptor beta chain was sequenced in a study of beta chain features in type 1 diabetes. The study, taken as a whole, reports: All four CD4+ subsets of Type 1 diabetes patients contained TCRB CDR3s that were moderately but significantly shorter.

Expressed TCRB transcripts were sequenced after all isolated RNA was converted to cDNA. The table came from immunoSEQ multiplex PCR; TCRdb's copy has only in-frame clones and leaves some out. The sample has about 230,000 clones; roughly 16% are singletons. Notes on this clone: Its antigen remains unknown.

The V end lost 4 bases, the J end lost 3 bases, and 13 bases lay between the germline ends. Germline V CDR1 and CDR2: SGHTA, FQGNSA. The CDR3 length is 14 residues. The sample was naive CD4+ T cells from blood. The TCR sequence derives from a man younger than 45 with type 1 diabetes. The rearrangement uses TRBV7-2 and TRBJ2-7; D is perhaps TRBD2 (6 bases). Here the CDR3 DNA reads TGTGCCAGCAGCTCCGGGACTGCCAACTACGAGCAGTACTTC. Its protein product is CASSSGTANYEQYF. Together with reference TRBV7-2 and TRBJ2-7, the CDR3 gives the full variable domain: GAGVSQSPSNKVTEKGKDVELRCDPISGHTALYWYRQSLGQGLEFLIYFQGNSAPDKSGLPSDRFSAERTGGSVSTLTIQRTQQEDSAVYLCASSSGTANYEQYFGPGTRLTVT.